Detailed here is one T cell receptor beta chain. This CDR3 has 12 residues. V lost 2 bases and J lost 2, with 4 bases in between. Germline loops: CDR1 SGHDT, CDR2 YYEEEE. The record originates from a study of blood T cell repertoires in COVID-19. Study background: T cells, B-cell-depleted T cells, or PBMCs supplied cDNA or gDNA.

TCRdb's table, derived via immunoSEQ multiplex PCR, lists solely in-frame clones and lacks some. Among just over 300,000 clones listed, 80% to 90% were seen once. Individuals aged 18 to 89 years were recruited from 20 to 25 US areas. Specimen: PBMCs or T cells enriched from blood (not recorded which). The rearrangement joins TRBV5-6 to TRBJ2-5; D not certain. The origin of this receptor is a man under 40 who had recovered from COVID-19. Written as DNA, the CDR3 is TGTGCCAGCAGCTTTAGTCAAGAGACCCAGTACTTC. Amino acids: CASSFSQETQYF.